A selection of T cell receptor beta chains follows, all from one sample in a study of blood T cell repertoires in COVID-19. The repertoire was sequenced with immunoSEQ multiplex PCR; TCRdb's copy has only in-frame clones and lacks some. The sample has 200,000 to 250,000 clones, approximately 78% seen once. Material for sequencing was peripheral blood. These receptors were obtained from a woman older than 75 with COVID-19, enrolled during active disease. Both conserved end residues are part of each CDR3. A D gene is named only where the DNA matches it firmly. Some rows have no size entry. The others give once, few or many, or a class for an expanded clone.

d_gene: TRBD1; j_gene: TRBJ1-1; abundance: -; v_gene: TRBV9; CDR3aa: CASSVQGAFTEAFF; CDR3nt: TGTGCCAGCAGCGTACAGGGGGCTTTCACTGAAGCTTTCTTT
d_gene: TRBD2; j_gene: TRBJ2-3; abundance: once; v_gene: TRBV19; CDR3aa: CASSMGLAGTTDTQYF; CDR3nt: TGTGCCAGTAGTATGGGACTAGCGGGGACCACAGATACGCAGTATTTT
d_gene: -; j_gene: TRBJ2-5; abundance: few; v_gene: TRBV18; CDR3aa: CASSRLAQETQYF; CDR3nt: TGTGCCAGCTCACGACTGGCACAAGAGACCCAGTACTTC
d_gene: -; j_gene: TRBJ2-2; abundance: -; v_gene: TRBV7-8; CDR3aa: CASSSTGYTGELFF; CDR3nt: TGTGCCAGCAGCTCCACGGGGTACACCGGGGAGCTGTTTTTT
d_gene: -; j_gene: TRBJ2-3; abundance: -; v_gene: TRBV18; CDR3aa: CASSPRATDTQYF; CDR3nt: TGTGCCAGCTCACCACGAGCCACAGATACGCAGTATTTT
d_gene: -; j_gene: TRBJ2-1; abundance: once; v_gene: TRBV10-2; CDR3aa: CASLSGEQFF; CDR3nt: TGCGCCAGCCTGAGCGGTGAGCAGTTCTTC
d_gene: TRBD1; j_gene: TRBJ2-5; abundance: -; v_gene: TRBV18; CDR3aa: CASSPDRGQETQYF; CDR3nt: TGTGCCAGCTCTCCGGACAGGGGACAAGAGACCCAGTACTTC
d_gene: TRBD2; j_gene: TRBJ2-5; abundance: -; v_gene: TRBV2; CDR3aa: CASNGLAGVKETQYF; CDR3nt: TGTGCCAGCAACGGGCTAGCGGGAGTAAAAGAGACCCAGTACTTC
d_gene: -; j_gene: TRBJ2-1; abundance: -; v_gene: TRBV27; CDR3aa: CASSDAGRAARNEQFF; CDR3nt: TGTGCCAGCAGTGACGCTGGGCGGGCTGCCCGAAATGAGCAGTTCTTC
d_gene: -; j_gene: TRBJ1-5; abundance: -; v_gene: TRBV19; CDR3aa: CASSTLAIFNQPQHF; CDR3nt: TGTGCCAGTAGTACCCTAGCAATTTTCAATCAGCCCCAGCATTTT
d_gene: -; j_gene: TRBJ1-1; abundance: -; v_gene: TRBV25-1; CDR3aa: CASRRLNTEAFF; CDR3nt: TGTGCCAGCAGACGGTTGAACACTGAAGCTTTCTTT
d_gene: -; j_gene: TRBJ2-2; abundance: -; v_gene: TRBV7-3; CDR3aa: CASSRTYKNTGELFF; CDR3nt: TGTGCCAGCAGCCGGACATACAAGAACACCGGGGAGCTGTTTTTT
d_gene: -; j_gene: TRBJ1-5; abundance: -; v_gene: TRBV19; CDR3aa: CASTWAWDQPQHF; CDR3nt: TGTGCCAGTACGTGGGCATGGGATCAGCCCCAGCATTTT
d_gene: -; j_gene: TRBJ1-1; abundance: few; v_gene: TRBV3-1/TRBV3-2; CDR3aa: CASSQDGQWAFF; CDR3nt: TGTGCCAGCAGCCAGGATGGGCAGTGGGCTTTCTTT
d_gene: TRBD1; j_gene: TRBJ1-1; abundance: once; v_gene: TRBV29-1; CDR3aa: CSAQTGGAARNTEAFF; CDR3nt: TGCAGCGCCCAGACAGGGGGCGCGGCGAGGAACACTGAAGCTTTCTTT
d_gene: -; j_gene: TRBJ2-1; abundance: -; v_gene: TRBV21-1; CDR3aa: CASSKSPEYNEQFF; CDR3nt: TGTGCCAGCAGCAAATCTCCGGAGTACAATGAGCAGTTCTTC
d_gene: TRBD2; j_gene: TRBJ2-3; abundance: -; v_gene: TRBV5-4; CDR3aa: CASSPISGGTTDTQYF; CDR3nt: TGTGCCAGCAGTCCCATTAGCGGGGGGACCACAGATACGCAGTATTTT
d_gene: -; j_gene: TRBJ2-5; abundance: -; v_gene: TRBV10-3; CDR3aa: CAISGGGPGETQYF; CDR3nt: TGTGCCATCAGTGGGGGGGGGCCGGGAGAGACCCAGTACTTC
d_gene: -; j_gene: TRBJ1-3; abundance: once; v_gene: TRBV15; CDR3aa: CATSPRELSSGNTIYF; CDR3nt: TGTGCCACCAGTCCCCGGGAACTAAGTTCTGGAAACACCATATATTTT
d_gene: TRBD1; j_gene: TRBJ1-6; abundance: few; v_gene: TRBV9; CDR3aa: CASSVGQGSYNSPLHF; CDR3nt: TGTGCCAGCAGCGTAGGACAGGGTTCCTATAATTCACCCCTCCACTTT
d_gene: -; j_gene: TRBJ1-2; abundance: -; v_gene: TRBV19; CDR3aa: CASSIGTGRYGYTF; CDR3nt: TGTGCCAGTAGTATCGGAACAGGAAGGTATGGCTACACCTTC
d_gene: TRBD1; j_gene: TRBJ1-2; abundance: -; v_gene: TRBV27; CDR3aa: CASSPRDRGYGGYTF; CDR3nt: TGTGCCAGCAGTCCCCGGGACAGGGGATACGGTGGCTACACCTTC
d_gene: -; j_gene: TRBJ2-7; abundance: -; v_gene: TRBV20-1; CDR3aa: CSARQTYEQYF; CDR3nt: TGCAGTGCTAGGCAGACCTACGAGCAGTACTTC
d_gene: -; j_gene: TRBJ1-1; abundance: -; v_gene: TRBV16; CDR3aa: CASSPRGTEAFF; CDR3nt: TGTGCCAGCAGCCCCCGCGGGACTGAAGCTTTCTTT
d_gene: -; j_gene: TRBJ2-3; abundance: -; v_gene: TRBV7-6; CDR3aa: CASSPGADTQYF; CDR3nt: TGTGCCAGCAGTCCGGGGGCAGATACGCAGTATTTT
d_gene: TRBD1; j_gene: TRBJ2-1; abundance: -; v_gene: TRBV18; CDR3aa: CASSPTGNNEQFF; CDR3nt: TGTGCCAGCTCACCGACAGGGAACAATGAGCAGTTCTTC
d_gene: TRBD1; j_gene: TRBJ1-1; abundance: -; v_gene: TRBV5-1; CDR3aa: CASSSGTGGAFF; CDR3nt: TGCGCCAGCAGCTCCGGGACAGGGGGAGCTTTCTTT
d_gene: -; j_gene: TRBJ1-2; abundance: -; v_gene: TRBV28; CDR3aa: CASRSSGVRYGYTF; CDR3nt: TGTGCCAGCAGGTCGTCAGGGGTTAGGTATGGCTACACCTTC
d_gene: -; j_gene: TRBJ1-1; abundance: -; v_gene: TRBV19; CDR3aa: CASSIVLRAEAFF; CDR3nt: TGTGCCAGTAGTATCGTTTTGAGGGCTGAAGCTTTCTTT
d_gene: TRBD2; j_gene: TRBJ2-7; abundance: -; v_gene: TRBV6-2/TRBV6-3; CDR3aa: CASSPTGLASHEQYF; CDR3nt: TGTGCCAGTAGCCCGACGGGACTAGCGTCACACGAGCAGTACTTC
d_gene: TRBD1; j_gene: TRBJ1-2; abundance: once; v_gene: TRBV19; CDR3aa: CASSIGGTGSPSHRYTF; CDR3nt: TGTGCCAGTAGTATAGGGGGGACAGGGAGTCCGAGCCATCGCTACACCTTC
d_gene: -; j_gene: TRBJ1-5; abundance: -; v_gene: TRBV30; CDR3aa: CAWSANQGSNQPQHF; CDR3nt: TGTGCCTGGAGTGCTAATCAGGGGAGCAATCAGCCCCAGCATTTT
d_gene: -; j_gene: TRBJ2-3; abundance: once; v_gene: TRBV2; CDR3aa: CASRKGVPSSTDTQYF; CDR3nt: TGTGCCAGCAGAAAAGGGGTTCCGTCTAGCACAGATACGCAGTATTTT
d_gene: TRBD1; j_gene: TRBJ1-2; abundance: -; v_gene: TRBV5-8; CDR3aa: CASSSNPNRGREGYTF; CDR3nt: TGTGCCAGCAGCTCAAACCCTAACAGGGGGCGAGAAGGCTACACCTTC
d_gene: TRBD1; j_gene: TRBJ1-3; abundance: -; v_gene: TRBV7-7; CDR3aa: CASSLEGGPGNTIYF; CDR3nt: TGTGCTAGCAGCTTAGAAGGGGGCCCTGGAAACACCATATATTTT
d_gene: -; j_gene: TRBJ1-6; abundance: -; v_gene: TRBV5-8; CDR3aa: CASSLGGQERSPLHF; CDR3nt: TGTGCCAGCAGCTTGGGGGGCCAAGAGAGGTCACCCCTCCACTTT
d_gene: -; j_gene: TRBJ1-4; abundance: -; v_gene: TRBV19; CDR3aa: CATKGALNEKLFF; CDR3nt: TGTGCCACGAAAGGGGCCCTTAATGAAAAACTGTTTTTT
d_gene: -; j_gene: TRBJ2-2; abundance: once; v_gene: TRBV3-1/TRBV3-2; CDR3aa: CASSLRTGSNTGELFF; CDR3nt: TGTGCCAGCAGCCTTCGTACAGGGAGTAACACCGGGGAGCTGTTTTTT
d_gene: TRBD1; j_gene: TRBJ1-1; abundance: -; v_gene: TRBV12-5; CDR3aa: CASGLDYRIGQGRGYGNTEAFF; CDR3nt: TGTGCTAGTGGTTTGGATTACCGAATAGGACAGGGTAGGGGGTATGGGAACACTGAAGCTTTCTTT
d_gene: -; j_gene: TRBJ1-5; abundance: -; v_gene: TRBV29-1; CDR3aa: CSVGYSNQPQHF; CDR3nt: TGCAGCGTTGGCTATAGCAATCAGCCCCAGCATTTT
d_gene: -; j_gene: TRBJ2-7; abundance: -; v_gene: TRBV11-2; CDR3aa: CASSRLQVTSYEQYF; CDR3nt: TGTGCCAGCAGTCGACTACAAGTAACCTCCTACGAGCAGTACTTC
d_gene: -; j_gene: TRBJ1-5; abundance: once; v_gene: TRBV24-1; CDR3aa: CATSVKGVIQPQHF; CDR3nt: TGTGCCACCAGTGTGAAGGGGGTGATTCAGCCCCAGCATTTT
d_gene: TRBD1; j_gene: TRBJ2-7; abundance: -; v_gene: TRBV2; CDR3aa: CASSVIRQGIGEQYF; CDR3nt: TGTGCCAGCAGTGTTATTCGACAGGGGATAGGCGAGCAGTACTTC
d_gene: TRBD2; j_gene: TRBJ2-2; abundance: -; v_gene: TRBV28; CDR3aa: CASSRTSLSSGELFF; CDR3nt: TGTGCCAGCAGTCGGACTAGCCTTTCATCGGGGGAGCTGTTTTTT
d_gene: -; j_gene: TRBJ2-7; abundance: -; v_gene: TRBV21-1; CDR3aa: CASSKEGPGPYYEQYF; CDR3nt: TGTGCCAGCAGCAAAGAGGGTCCAGGGCCCTACTACGAGCAGTACTTC
d_gene: -; j_gene: TRBJ1-1; abundance: -; v_gene: TRBV27; CDR3aa: CASSLSTGGGQTEAFF; CDR3nt: TGTGCCAGCAGTTTATCGACGGGGGGAGGTCAAACTGAAGCTTTCTTT
d_gene: TRBD1; j_gene: TRBJ1-5; abundance: -; v_gene: TRBV4-1; CDR3aa: CASSQRQGDQPQHF; CDR3nt: TGCGCCAGCAGCCAAAGACAGGGGGATCAGCCCCAGCATTTT
d_gene: TRBD1; j_gene: TRBJ2-1; abundance: few; v_gene: TRBV11-3; CDR3aa: CASSLGQSVYNEQFF; CDR3nt: TGTGCCAGCAGCTTGGGACAGTCGGTCTACAATGAGCAGTTCTTC
d_gene: -; j_gene: TRBJ1-2; abundance: -; v_gene: TRBV10-3; CDR3aa: CAISGTENYGYTF; CDR3nt: TGTGCCATCAGTGGGACAGAGAACTATGGCTACACCTTC